These 18 T cell receptor beta chains were sequenced from one sample in a study of shared clonotypes between healthy human individuals (dated by TCRdb to the early 2020s). Libraries were built with the immunoSEQ multiplex PCR assay. TCRdb re-hosts the immuneACCESS table, in-frame sequences only. Its copies lack some clones; in the studies checked, an unresolved V gene accounts for under half of them, and the cause for the rest is not known. This sample holds approximately 840,000 clones; roughly 96% were observed only once. Roughly 0.23% of the sample is in the top ten clones. For the CD8 naive samples, CD45RO-negative cells were positively selected for CCR7, yielding a CD45RA+CCR7+ population from which TemRA cells were excluded. The specimen sequenced was naive CD8+ T cells sorted from blood. The sample's cell subset or site, from its label and the paper: CD45RA+CCR7+. The receptors stem from a young man in good health.

This clone was observed once. The identical CDR3 is also encoded by other nucleotide sequences in the sample. The chain has TRBV28 and TRBJ1-2; D is unclear. The length of the CDR3 is 11 residues. Germline-derived CDR1 and CDR2 are MDHEN and SYDVKM. V was clipped by 6 bases and J by 2 bases, with 4 bases between them. The CDR3 coding sequence is TGTGCCAGCAGCTCGAACTATGGCTACACCTTC. As protein: CASSSNYGYTF.

The V call is TRBV7-2, the J call TRBJ2-4; 9 nucleotides match TRBD2. With 7 bases clipped from V and 0 bases from J, the junction kept 10 bases outside the gene matches. Looked up from germline, CDR1 is SGHTA and CDR2 is FQGNSA. There are 17 residues in the CDR3. CDR3 DNA sequence: TGTGCCAGCACAGTAGGGCTAGCGGGGCTAGCCAAAAACATTCAGTACTTC. This gives the protein CASTVGLAGLAKNIQYF.

The chain joins TRBV5-6 to TRBJ2-5, with D tentatively TRBD2 (5 bases). Germline values: CDR1 SGHDT, CDR2 YYEEEE. V was clipped by 1 base and J by 5 bases, with 9 bases between them. The CDR3 contains 13 residues. CDR3 amino acids: CASSLNGEETQYF. The CDR3 DNA reads as TGTGCCAGCAGCTTGAACGGGGAGGAGACCCAGTACTTC.

This chain joins TRBV28 and TRBJ2-7; 8 bases align to TRBD2. The CDR3 runs 15 residues. In germline, CDR1 is MDHEN, CDR2 SYDVKM. The ends lost 2 bases at V and 3 bases at J; junction bases unmatched: 6. The CDR3 reads CASSLAASGSYEQYF. The DNA for the CDR3 is TGTGCCAGCAGTTTAGCCGCAAGCGGGAGCTACGAGCAGTACTTC.

This clone was observed a single time. This CDR3 is CASSEAINYEQYF. In nucleotides, the CDR3 is TGTGCCAGCAGTGAAGCAATCAACTACGAGCAGTACTTC. The chain couples TRBV6-1 to TRBJ2-7; D is unresolved. CDR1 and CDR2 (germline): MNHNS, SASEGT. There are 13 residues in the CDR3. Trimming stripped 0 bases from V and 3 bases from J, with 6 bases between.

The rearrangement uses TRBV29-1 and TRBJ2-1; 7 nucleotides match TRBD2. The CDR3 consists of 15 residues. Per the germline V gene, CDR1 is SQVTM and CDR2 is ANQGSEA. Trimming cost V 7 bases and J 5 bases; bases outside gene matches: 14. CDR3 sequence: CSATAAAGQHNEQFF. The CDR3 DNA reads as TGCAGCGCCACCGCGGCAGCGGGGCAACACAATGAGCAGTTCTTC.

The gene calls are TRBV7-9 and TRBJ2-2, with D possibly being TRBD1 or TRBD2 (5 bases each). Germline CDR1 SEHNR, CDR2 FQNEAQ (reference sequence). Trimming took off 4 bases at V and 0 bases at J, with 18 bases between the two ends. This CDR3 contains 18 residues. The CDR3 reads CASSSSRDHHPNTGELFF. Written as DNA, the CDR3 is TGTGCCAGCAGCTCAAGCCGGGACCACCACCCGAACACCGGGGAGCTGTTTTTT.

V gene TRBV11-2 combines with J gene TRBJ2-1; 10 bases align to TRBD2. Trimming at V came to 4 bases and at J to 3 bases, leaving 6 bases not matched to a gene. Germline V gives CDR1 SGHAT, CDR2 FQNNGV. This CDR3 is built from 16 residues. The CDR3, as DNA: TGTGCCAGCAGCTCCGAAAGCGGGAGGGACTACAATGAGCAGTTCTTC. This codes for CASSSESGRDYNEQFF.

This chain uses TRBV7-9 with TRBJ1-1; D uncertain. The germline V gene has CDR1 SEHNR and CDR2 FQNEAQ (reference sequence). V gave up 6 bases and J gave up 5 bases, with 10 bases separating them. The CDR3 totals 12 residues. This chain's CDR3 is CASRVAATEAFF. CDR3 DNA sequence: TGTGCCAGCAGAGTTGCTGCTACTGAAGCTTTCTTT.

The chain recombines TRBV7-6 with TRBJ2-5, with D perhaps assigned TRBD1 or TRBD2 (5 bases each). Looked up from germline, CDR1 is SGHVS and CDR2 is FNYEAQ. This CDR3 has 14 residues. Trimming pared 5 bases from V and 3 bases from J, leaving 13 bases between. CDR3 DNA: TGTGCCAGCAGCCGAGAATTGGGGGAAGAGACCCAGTACTTC. This encodes CASSRELGEETQYF.

V gene TRBV7-2 combines with J gene TRBJ2-7; D perhaps matches TRBD2 (6 bases). V gave up 5 bases and J gave up 0 bases, with 11 bases separating them. CDR3 length equals 14 residues. Germline CDR1 SGHTA, CDR2 FQGNSA. The CDR3 is CASSPAGPSYEQYF. For the CDR3, the DNA is TGTGCCAGCAGCCCAGCGGGCCCCTCCTACGAGCAGTACTTC.

V gene TRBV19 combines with J gene TRBJ2-6; D is perhaps TRBD1 or TRBD2 (5 bases each). CDR1 LNHDA and CDR2 SQIVND come from the germline V gene (reference sequence). V gave up 3 bases and J gave up 1 base, with 7 bases separating them. The CDR3 is made up of 15 amino acids. CDR3 nucleotide sequence: TGTGCCAGTAGTATGGGACCTTCTGGGGCCAACGTCCTGACTTTC. As protein: CASSMGPSGANVLTF.

The chain links TRBV5-1 to TRBJ2-7; the D is unclear. There are 14 residues in the CDR3. Trimming shortened V by 1 base and J by 3 bases, and 11 bases separated the two germline ends. Germline V gene data show CDR1 as SGHRS and CDR2 as YFSETQ. The CDR3 nucleotides are TGCGCCAGCAGCTTGTCATGGCGGAGCTACGAGCAGTACTTC. It translates to CASSLSWRSYEQYF.

The table lists this clone with a count of one. CDR3 region: CASRGTGTTGELFF. The CDR3 region has the DNA TGTGCCAGCAGAGGGACGGGAACAACCGGGGAGCTGTTTTTT. The chain couples TRBV7-9 to TRBJ2-2; D is perhaps TRBD1 or TRBD2 (5 bases each). Trimming removed 6 bases from V and 5 bases from J, with 13 bases in between. The V gene's germline CDR1 is SEHNR and CDR2 FQNEAQ (reference sequence). The CDR3 totals 14 residues.

The V gene is TRBV7-6, the J gene TRBJ2-7, with 7 bases fitting TRBD2. The CDR3 has 13 residues. J gave up 2 bases and V 5 bases, and 3 bases lay outside the gene matches. Germline CDR1 reads SGHVS; CDR2 reads FNYEAQ. The CDR3 reads CASSQTSTYEQYF. CDR3 DNA: TGTGCCAGCAGCCAGACTAGCACCTACGAGCAGTACTTC. Complete variable domain (other parts from reference TRBV7-6 and TRBJ2-7): GAGVSQSPRYKVTKRGQDVALRCDPISGHVSLYWYRQALGQGPEFLTYFNYEAQQDKSGLPNDRFSAERPEGSISTLTIQRTEQRDSAMYRCASSQTSTYEQYFGPGTRLTVT.

This sequence joins TRBV19 and TRBJ1-2; 10 bases match TRBD1. This CDR3 has 11 amino acids. Unmatched junction bases numbered 1, after V lost 7 bases and J lost 8 bases. Germline V gene lookup returns CDR1 LNHDA and CDR2 SQIVND (reference sequence). The CDR3 loop is CASTTGGGYTF. CDR3 nucleotides: TGTGCCAGTACGACAGGGGGCGGCTACACCTTC.

V usage is TRBV9 and J usage is TRBJ2-7, with D tentatively TRBD2 (6 bases). The germline V gene encodes CDR1 SGDLS and CDR2 YYNGEE. The CDR3 loop spans 12 amino acids. Trimming shortened V by 1 base and J by 6 bases, and 8 bases separated the two germline ends. CDR3 DNA: TGTGCCAGCAGCGTATCCGGGGGCGAGCAGTACTTC. Its protein product is CASSVSGGEQYF.

J is TRBJ2-7 and V is TRBV9; D remains unclear. This CDR3 is built from 15 residues. Per germline, CDR1 SGDLS and CDR2 YYNGEE. V lost 0 bases, J lost 2 bases, and 12 bases lay in between. The CDR3 DNA sequence: TGTGCCAGCAGCGTAGCTGGCGGCAGAGCCTACGAGCAGTACTTC. Protein sequence: CASSVAGGRAYEQYF.